This T cell receptor (beta chain) was recorded in a study of blood T cells in healthy people across ages. About this clonotype itself: Its target is not known.

Ranging in age from roughly 6 to 100, the donors were healthy Caucasian individuals from Russia. Extractions gave at least 5 micrograms of total RNA per sample. CDR1 and CDR2 from the germline V gene are DFQATT and SNEGSKA (reference sequence). Unmatched junction bases numbered 12, after V lost 4 bases and J lost 13 bases. This CDR3 region has 14 residues. A second PCR of about 7 to 12 cycles used a sample-barcoded 5' primer and a J-beta primer mix. CDR3-containing paired-end reads numbered at least 2.5 million in each sample. Each CDR3 protein is one row after TCRdb ran MiXCR on the 5' RACE reads. Of approximately 800,000 distinct CDR3 sequences listed, about 61% are singletons. Study-wide findings and caveats: Roughly linearly, TCR beta diversity per million T cells fell as age increased.

Specimen: blood. V is TRBV20-1 and J is TRBJ2-4; the match to TRBD2 covers 11 bases. The receptor was derived from a man aged 35 to 55 in good health. The CDR3 nucleotides read TGCAGTGCTAACGTAGCGGGAGGGTCTCGGGAGCAGTACTTC. The encoded protein is CSANVAGGSREQYF.